This T cell receptor beta chain was captured by sequencing in a study of T-cell reconstitution after alpha-beta-depleted transplantation in children. Using unique molecular identifiers, the investigators prepared the TCRbeta library. TCRdb called the PCR reads again in MiXCR, with one record for every CDR3 protein. The table lists some 200,000 distinct CDR3 sequences, 9% to 10% of them singletons. Germline-derived CDR1 and CDR2 are SGHRS and YFSETQ. There are 14 residues in the CDR3. V was shortened by 4 bases and J by 5 bases, with 15 bases between the two germline ends. This clonotype was seen ten or more times.

Sequenced material: PBMCs from the stem cell graft donor, taken from the stem cell graft. The chain recombines TRBV5-1 with TRBJ1-1; tentatively, D is TRBD1 (5 bases). This sequence originates from a human donor who donated a stem cell graft to a child with SCID. The CDR3 loop is CASSPQGFGTEAFF. CDR3 coding DNA: TGCGCCAGCAGCCCCCAGGGATTTGGGACTGAAGCTTTCTTT.